The source of this T cell receptor (beta chain) is a study of CD8+ T cells in alopecia areata. As the sequencing template, cDNA was produced by extracting RNA and reverse transcribing it. TCRdb's copy holds only in-frame clones and misses some; the assay was immunoSEQ multiplex PCR. The data contain around 150,000 clones, just over 65% of them singletons. Findings and caveats of the study: Among patients, TCR sharing was less clear than in mice, a difference possibly due in part to HLA diversity in the patient population. Amid tofacitinib therapy, many expanded lesional clones stayed present in scalp and blood. A single nonresponder leaves the baseline CD8+ expansion link to response uncertain. Scalp clonality and expanded CD8+ clones among the top 100 fell significantly with tofacitinib.

Comments on this clone: Its antigen is still unknown.

Indicated treatment: oral pan-JAK inhibitor, 5-10 mg twice daily. The CDR3 runs 15 residues. Per the germline V gene, CDR1 is GTSNPN and CDR2 is SVGIG (reference sequence). Trimming cost V 1 base and J 6 bases, with 18 bases left between them. This receptor was obtained from a human donor with alopecia areata. The rearrangement joins TRBV30 to TRBJ1-1, with D possibly TRBD1 on 6 matching bases. Sequenced material: CD4+ T cells sorted from blood, taken at week 4, from a patient treated with tofacitinib. The CDR3 loop reads CAWSERGIRSAEAFF. The CDR3 DNA follows: TGTGCCTGGAGTGAGAGGGGGATACGATCGGCTGAAGCTTTCTTT.